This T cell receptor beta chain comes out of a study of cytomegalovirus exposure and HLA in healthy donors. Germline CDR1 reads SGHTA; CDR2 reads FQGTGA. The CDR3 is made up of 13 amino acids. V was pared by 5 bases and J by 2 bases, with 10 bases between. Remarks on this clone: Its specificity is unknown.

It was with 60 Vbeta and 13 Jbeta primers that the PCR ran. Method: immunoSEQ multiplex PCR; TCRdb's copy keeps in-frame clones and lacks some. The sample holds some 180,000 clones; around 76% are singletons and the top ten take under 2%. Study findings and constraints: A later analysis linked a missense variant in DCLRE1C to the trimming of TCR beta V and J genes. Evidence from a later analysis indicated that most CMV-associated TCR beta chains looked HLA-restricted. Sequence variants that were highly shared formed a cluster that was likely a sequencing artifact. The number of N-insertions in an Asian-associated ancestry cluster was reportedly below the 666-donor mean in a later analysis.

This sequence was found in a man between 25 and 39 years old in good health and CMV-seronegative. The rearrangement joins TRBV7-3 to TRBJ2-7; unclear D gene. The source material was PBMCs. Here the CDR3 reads CASSPRPTYEQYF. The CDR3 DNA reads TGTGCCAGCAGCCCGCGCCCCACCTACGAGCAGTACTTC. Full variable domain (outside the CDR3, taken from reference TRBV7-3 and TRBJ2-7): GAGVSQTPSNKVTEKGKYVELRCDPISGHTALYWYRQSLGQGPEFLIYFQGTGAADDSGLPNDRFFAVRPEGSVSTLKIQRTERGDSAVYLCASSPRPTYEQYFGPGTRLTVT.